Listed below are T cell receptor beta chains from one sample, sequenced in a study of OX40 agonist ivuxolimab in advanced cancers. Produced via immunoSEQ multiplex PCR; TCRdb's table is partial and in-frame only. This table holds 25,000 to 35,000 clones, approximately 84% found once. The specimen comprised CD4+ or CD8+ T cells sorted from blood, sampled in a trial of the OX40 agonist ivuxolimab. The source is an adult with an advanced solid tumor such as melanoma, head and neck, liver or kidney cancer. CDR3s include the opening cysteine and the closing phenylalanine or tryptophan. Each record gives: V gene, clone size, J gene, CDR3 length, D gene, CDR3 protein, CDR3 DNA. The D gene is left open where the match is weak. Some rows mark clone size as missing; the rest say once, few, many or name a class of expanded clone.

TRBV5-1	NA	TRBJ2-4	15	TRBD2	CASSSLAGDVDIQYF	TGCGCCAGCAGCTCCCTAGCGGGAGACGTGGACATTCAGTACTTC
TRBV4-1	NA	TRBJ1-1	13	TRBD1	CASSGQGSTEAFF	TGCGCCAGCAGCGGACAGGGGTCCACTGAAGCTTTCTTT
TRBV4-2	NA	TRBJ2-5	14	NA	CASSQELGGETQYF	TGTGCCAGCAGCCAAGAGCTAGGAGGAGAGACCCAGTACTTC
TRBV5-1	NA	TRBJ2-5	13	NA	CASSRWGRETQYF	TGCGCCAGCAGCCGGTGGGGGCGGGAGACCCAGTACTTC
TRBV19	NA	TRBJ2-7	14	NA	CASSDRDGFYEQYF	TGTGCCAGTTCTGACCGGGACGGTTTCTACGAGCAGTACTTC
TRBV5-1	once	TRBJ1-1	13	NA	CASKLRENTEAFF	TGCGCCAGCAAACTGAGGGAGAACACTGAAGCTTTCTTT
TRBV4-1	few	TRBJ1-5	15	TRBD1	CASSPTGNSNQPQHF	TGCGCCAGCAGCCCGACAGGGAATAGCAATCAGCCCCAGCATTTT
TRBV10-2	once	TRBJ1-1	13	NA	CASSVGEEGEAFF	TGCGCCAGCAGTGTTGGGGAGGAAGGTGAAGCTTTCTTT
TRBV6-6	NA	TRBJ2-7	13	TRBD2	CASSYQTPLAVWF	TGTGCCAGCAGTTACCAAACGCCGCTAGCGGTATGGTTC
TRBV6-1	NA	TRBJ2-1	15	NA	CASSGGLSSYNEQFF	TGTGCCAGCAGTGGGGGACTTAGCTCCTACAATGAGCAGTTCTTC
TRBV7-9	NA	TRBJ2-1	11	NA	CASLRDGEQFF	TGTGCCAGCCTTCGTGATGGGGAGCAGTTCTTC
TRBV11-2	once	TRBJ2-3	15	TRBD2	CASSLLAGVGDTQYF	TGTGCCAGCAGCTTACTAGCGGGAGTTGGAGATACGCAGTATTTT
TRBV28	NA	TRBJ2-7	14	NA	CASSSQVFGDEQYF	TGTGCCAGCAGTTCTCAGGTATTTGGGGACGAGCAGTACTTC
TRBV16	NA	TRBJ1-5	15	NA	CASSQSQGGNQPQHF	TGTGCCAGCAGCCAATCGCAGGGTGGAAATCAGCCCCAGCATTTT
TRBV5-1	NA	TRBJ2-1	16	NA	CASRAAVGTRYNEQFF	TGCGCCAGCCGGGCGGCTGTCGGGACTCGCTACAATGAGCAGTTCTTC
TRBV5-1	NA	TRBJ2-2	16	NA	CASSWLTGEGAGELFF	TGCGCCAGCAGCTGGCTTACGGGAGAAGGGGCCGGGGAGCTGTTTTTT
TRBV5-1	NA	TRBJ1-3	14	NA	CASSLPKGRNTIYF	TGCGCCAGCAGCCTTCCGAAGGGAAGGAACACCATATATTTT
TRBV7-2	NA	TRBJ1-1	13	NA	CASSQTMYTEAFF	TGTGCCAGCAGCCAAACGATGTACACTGAAGCTTTCTTT
TRBV18	few	TRBJ1-1	15	NA	CASSPSGGMSSEAFF	TGTGCCAGCTCACCGTCCGGGGGCATGTCGTCTGAAGCTTTCTTT
TRBV2	NA	TRBJ2-2	14	NA	CASSDRTHTGELFF	TGTGCCAGCAGTGATCGGACCCACACCGGGGAGCTGTTTTTT
TRBV9	NA	TRBJ2-7	14	NA	CASSVGGLAYEQYF	TGTGCCAGCAGCGTCGGCGGGTTAGCCTACGAGCAGTACTTC
TRBV9	NA	TRBJ2-7	17	TRBD1	CASSAGTGDRLTYEQYF	TGTGCCAGCAGCGCAGGGACAGGGGACCGCCTGACCTACGAGCAGTACTTC
TRBV14	NA	TRBJ2-7	14	NA	CASSQELRGYEQYF	TGTGCCAGCAGCCAAGAGCTCAGGGGCTACGAGCAGTACTTC
TRBV27	once	TRBJ2-7	15	NA	CASSLSVRSYYEQYF	TGTGCCAGCAGTTTATCGGTAAGGTCTTACTACGAGCAGTACTTC
TRBV4-1	NA	TRBJ2-1	20	TRBD2	CASSQDLGLAGVWSYNEQFF	TGCGCCAGCAGCCAAGATCTGGGACTAGCGGGGGTTTGGTCCTACAATGAGCAGTTCTTC
TRBV4-1	NA	TRBJ2-7	15	NA	CASSHLPGTVDEQYF	TGCGCCAGCAGCCACCTCCCGGGCACCGTGGACGAGCAGTACTTC
TRBV7-7	once	TRBJ2-3	15	NA	CASSLGGVPTDTQYF	TGTGCTAGCAGCTTAGGGGGGGTCCCCACAGATACGCAGTATTTT
TRBV30	NA	TRBJ2-7	12	TRBD1	CAWGIGQAEQYF	TGTGCCTGGGGGATTGGACAGGCCGAGCAGTACTTC
TRBV4-3	once	TRBJ1-2	17	NA	CASSQDSSGLQLYGYTF	TGCGCCAGCAGCCAAGATAGCTCCGGCTTACAGTTGTATGGCTACACCTTC
TRBV30	NA	TRBJ2-5	15	TRBD2	CAWSAPGLDSGDQYF	TGTGCCTGGAGTGCTCCGGGACTAGATTCGGGGGACCAGTACTTC
TRBV7-6	NA	TRBJ1-1	16	NA	CASSLMGGRVNTEAFF	TGTGCCAGCAGCTTAATGGGAGGACGGGTGAACACTGAAGCTTTCTTT
TRBV12-1	NA	TRBJ1-6	19	NA	CASSLRGGDRGLYNSPLHF	TGTGCCAGCAGCTTGAGGGGCGGGGACAGGGGATTGTATAATTCACCCCTCCACTTT
TRBV7-9	NA	TRBJ1-2	13	NA	CASSGEYLYGYTF	TGTGCCAGCAGCGGGGAGTATCTCTATGGCTACACCTTC
TRBV7-2	NA	TRBJ2-5	17	TRBD2	CASSPGLAGGPQETQYF	TGTGCCAGCAGCCCGGGACTAGCGGGGGGGCCTCAAGAGACCCAGTACTTC
TRBV5-6	NA	TRBJ2-7	14	NA	CASRASGDTYEQYF	TGTGCCAGCAGGGCGTCGGGGGACACCTACGAGCAGTACTTC
TRBV13	NA	TRBJ2-7	15	TRBD1	CASSLGTGKSYEQYF	TGTGCCAGCAGCTTGGGGACAGGGAAATCCTACGAGCAGTACTTC
TRBV5-6	once	TRBJ1-1	13	NA	CASSLPIGFEAFF	TGTGCCAGCAGCTTGCCCATTGGATTTGAAGCTTTCTTT